A single sample gave rise to the 26 T cell receptor beta chains below, sequenced in a study of beta chain features in type 1 diabetes. Points from the study as a whole: Moderate yet significant TCRB CDR3 shortening was seen in Type 1 diabetes patients in all four CD4+ subsets.

Their specific antigens are unknown. All of the isolated RNA was reverse transcribed, so expressed TCRB transcripts were sequenced. Measured with immunoSEQ multiplex PCR; TCRdb has only the in-frame clones, and not every one. The repertoire holds about 360,000 clones, with around an eighth as singletons. Sequencing input: naive CD4+ T cells from blood. The receptors come from a woman in her late teens or twenties with type 1 diabetes.

The chain links TRBV5-1 to TRBJ2-2; D unresolved. Between the trimmed V and J ends, which lost 0 bases and 5 bases, there was a span of 11 bases. This CDR3 has 15 residues. CDR1 is SGHRS, CDR2 YFSETQ, per germline. The DNA for the CDR3 is TGCGCCAGCAGCTTGGCGTCGTCTGTGACCGGGGAGCTGTTTTTT. This translates into CASSLASSVTGELFF.

This chain uses TRBV7-2 with TRBJ2-7, with unresolved D. The CDR3 runs to 14 residues. V was trimmed by 5 bases and J by 1 base, leaving 12 bases between them. In germline, CDR1 is SGHTA, CDR2 FQGNSA. In DNA, the CDR3 is TGTGCCAGCAGCCAAGACTTGATATCCTACGAGCAGTACTTC. This gives the protein CASSQDLISYEQYF. The full variable domain, with the rest looked up from reference TRBV7-2 and TRBJ2-7, is GAGVSQSPSNKVTEKGKDVELRCDPISGHTALYWYRQSLGQGLEFLIYFQGNSAPDKSGLPSDRFSAERTGGSVSTLTIQRTQQEDSAVYLCASSQDLISYEQYFGPGTRLTVT.

This rearrangement joins TRBV4-3 to TRBJ2-2; 9 positions match TRBD1. V lost 5 bases to trimming and J lost 3 bases; unmatched junction nucleotides: 4. Germline V lookup: CDR1 LGHNA, CDR2 YSLEER. The CDR3 runs 15 residues. CDR3 sequence reads: CASSYRDRDTGELFF. CDR3 DNA sequence: TGCGCCAGCAGCTACCGGGACAGGGACACCGGGGAGCTGTTTTTT.

V and J are TRBV4-3 and TRBJ2-1, with 7 bases lining up with TRBD2. The germline V gene has CDR1 LGHNA and CDR2 YSLEER. After removal of 0 bases from V and 10 bases from J, the junction contained 3 bases not matched to a gene. The CDR3 extends over 13 amino acids. The CDR3 region is CASSQDPAGEQFF. Written as DNA, the CDR3 is TGCGCCAGCAGCCAAGATCCAGCGGGGGAGCAGTTCTTC.

The chain recombines TRBV27 with TRBJ2-7; 9 bases line up with TRBD1. CDR3 length: 13 amino acids. Per the germline V gene, CDR1 is MNHEY and CDR2 is SMNVEV (reference sequence). The V segment lost 7 bases and the J segment 6 bases; nucleotides outside the gene matches: 7. The CDR3 here is CASKTGQGTEQYF. In DNA, the CDR3 is TGTGCCAGCAAGACGGGACAGGGTACCGAGCAGTACTTC.

The chain employs TRBV29-1 and TRBJ2-7; TRBD2 matches 8 bases. The CDR3 length is 15 residues. From germline, CDR1 is SQVTM and CDR2 ANQGSEA. The trim removed 4 bases at V and 6 bases at J, leaving 14 bases unmatched. DNA of the CDR3: TGCAGCGTTGGTGGGGAGCGGGAGAGGTTCTCCGAGCAGTACTTC. Its protein product is CSVGGERERFSEQYF.

The chain couples TRBV7-9 to TRBJ2-5; 11 nucleotides match TRBD2. The ends lost 5 bases at V and 0 bases at J; junction bases unmatched: 2. CDR3 length: 15 amino acids. Germline V gene lookup returns CDR1 SEHNR and CDR2 FQNEAQ (reference sequence). The CDR3 DNA reads as TGTGCCAGCAGCCTGGGACTAGCGGACCAAGAGACCCAGTACTTC. Encoded protein: CASSLGLADQETQYF.

The V gene is TRBV5-4, the J gene TRBJ2-3, with D perhaps TRBD1 (6 bases). The V gene lost 2 bases and the J gene lost 6 bases, with 13 bases spanning the gap. Per the germline V gene, CDR1 is SGHNT and CDR2 is YYREEE (reference sequence). This CDR3 has 14 residues. The CDR3 spells CASSFRQADDTQYF. In nucleotides, the CDR3 is TGTGCCAGCAGCTTTCGACAGGCGGATGATACGCAGTATTTT.

This clone was found a few times. CDR3 in amino acids: CATRVPSYNEQFF. In DNA, the CDR3 is TGTGCCACGAGAGTCCCCTCCTACAATGAGCAGTTCTTC. This sequence joins TRBV15 and TRBJ2-1, with no clear D. The CDR3 covers 13 residues. The germline V and J ends were trimmed by 9 bases and 0 bases, with 9 bases remaining between them. Germline V CDR1 and CDR2: LNHNV, YYDKDF (reference sequence).

This clone showed up just a few times. The CDR3: CASRGHLNTEAFF. The DNA of the CDR3 is TGTGCCAGTAGAGGACACCTGAACACTGAAGCTTTCTTT. The chain couples TRBV19 to TRBJ1-1, with D possibly TRBD1 on 5 matching bases. This CDR3 contains 13 residues. The V gene's germline CDR1 is LNHDA and CDR2 SQIVND (reference sequence). Deletions cut 6 bases from V and 0 bases from J, with 8 bases between.

The sample holds a few counts of this clone. V gene TRBV21-1 combines with J gene TRBJ2-7; the D call TRBD1 from the table was never checked on the DNA. TRBV21-1 is an annotated pseudogene. The CDR3 runs to 16 residues. CDR3 sequence: CASTIPDRESEYEQYF. In DNA form, the CDR3 reads TGTGCCAGCACCATACCCGACAGGGAGTCAGAATACGAGCAGTACTTC.

This clone was seen only a few times. Here the CDR3 DNA reads TGTGCCAGCAGCTTACTAGCCCGGGATTATAACAATGAGCAGTTCTTC. It codes for CASSLLARDYNNEQFF. The gene calls are TRBV13 and TRBJ2-1, with D possibly matching TRBD2 (5 bases). CDR3 size: 16 residues. The germline CDR1 and CDR2 sequences are PRHDT and FYEKMQ (reference sequence). Trimming removed 2 bases at V and 5 bases at J, with 16 bases between.

This clone was observed a handful of times. The chain has TRBV19 and TRBJ2-1; TRBD1 aligns across 10 bases. The CDR3 extends over 14 amino acids. CDR1 LNHDA and CDR2 SQIVND come from the germline V gene (reference sequence). V lost 5 bases and J lost 6; bases outside the gene matches: 4. The CDR3, as DNA: TGTGCCAGTAGTCGACAGGGGGCCTTCAATGAGCAGTTCTTC. Its translation: CASSRQGAFNEQFF.

On this clone: A junction end diverges from the germline sequence, so it may reflect a read error. This sequence joins TRBV7-2 and TRBJ1-1; 8 bases are shared with TRBD1. The V gene's germline CDR1 is SGHTA and CDR2 FQGNSA. CDR3 length: 13 residues. The CDR3 region has the DNA TGTGCCAGCAGCCTAGCCCGGACAGGGAAAGATTTCTTT. It encodes CASSLARTGKDFF.

The chain combines TRBV30 with TRBJ2-7; the D gene is possibly TRBD2 (6 bases). Germline CDR1 and CDR2: GTSNPN and SVGIG (reference sequence). The CDR3 is made up of 13 amino acids. V dropped 1 base and J dropped 7 bases, with 14 bases sitting between them. CDR3 loop: CAWSGAGWVEQYF. DNA for the CDR3: TGTGCCTGGAGTGGAGCGGGTTGGGTGGAGCAGTACTTC.

This clone was recorded a few times. This chain connects TRBV30 to TRBJ1-2; D is perhaps TRBD1 (6 bases). In germline, CDR1 is GTSNPN, CDR2 SVGIG (reference sequence). Trimming pared 5 bases from V and 7 bases from J, leaving 17 bases between. The CDR3 is 13 amino acids. The CDR3 loop is CAWPNRDRSGYTF. The CDR3 DNA follows: TGTGCCTGGCCAAACAGGGATCGCTCTGGCTACACCTTC.

Only a few counts were recorded for this clone. The chain carries TRBV7-9 and TRBJ2-4; the D is unclear. In germline, CDR1 is SEHNR, CDR2 FQNEAQ (reference sequence). The CDR3 sequence is 12 residues long. V lost 2 bases and J 10 bases, leaving 9 bases between the germline ends. The DNA for the CDR3 is TGTGCCAGCAGCTTAACCGCCCAGATTCAGTACTTC. Translated, it gives CASSLTAQIQYF.

The chain carries TRBV18 and TRBJ1-1; a possible D gene is TRBD1 (5 bases). V dropped 6 bases and J dropped 5 bases, with 13 bases sitting between them. The CDR3 is 13 amino acids. CDR1 and CDR2 from the germline V gene are KGHSH and LQKENI. Here the CDR3 reads CASSQGDGTEAFF. For the CDR3, the DNA is TGTGCCAGCTCGCAGGGCGATGGGACTGAAGCTTTCTTT.

This clone was seen a handful of times. The chain links TRBV6-5 to TRBJ2-1; 9 bases map to TRBD2. Trimming took 8 bases from V and 8 from J; bases not matched to a gene: 10. This CDR3 has 14 amino acids. Germline V gene data show CDR1 as MNHEY and CDR2 as SVGAGI. The CDR3 coding sequence is TGTGCCAGCGCCGCGGGAGGGACAGTCTATGAGCAGTTCTTC. Protein sequence: CASAAGGTVYEQFF.

This clone was found a few times. The chain uses TRBV6-5 and TRBJ2-7, with 9 nucleotides matching TRBD2. The CDR3 has 15 residues. Germline V lookup: CDR1 MNHEY, CDR2 SVGAGI. J was trimmed by 4 bases and V by 0 bases; bases with no gene match: 4. CDR3 in DNA: TGTGCCAGCAGTTACTCGCCGCGGGAGGGTTACGAGCAGTACTTC. Its translation: CASSYSPREGYEQYF.

In its sample, this clone was seen a few times. The chain combines TRBV21-1 with TRBJ2-1; the table's D call, TRBD2, has no DNA check behind it. TRBV21-1 is a known pseudogene. This CDR3 contains 14 residues. Here the CDR3 DNA reads TGTGCCAGCAGCAGATCCGGGACTAGCAGCCTCTGGATCTTC. Its translation: CASSRSGTSSLWIF.

In this sample, this clone turned up a few times. The chain combines TRBV6-5 with TRBJ2-5, with D possibly matching TRBD1 (5 bases). The CDR3 runs 13 residues. The germline V gene has CDR1 MNHEY and CDR2 SVGAGI. V shed 6 bases and J shed 5 bases, with 13 bases lying between them. The chain's CDR3 is CASRRGGSETQYF. CDR3 nucleotides: TGTGCCAGCAGAAGGGGCGGTTCGGAGACCCAGTACTTC.

The rearrangement uses TRBV11-3 and TRBJ2-7; TRBD2 is a possible D gene (5 bases). Germline V gene sequence: CDR1 SGHNT, CDR2 YENEEA. V shed 5 bases and J shed 1 base, with 9 bases lying between them. The CDR3 has 13 amino acids. CDR3 region: CASSHGESYEQYF. The CDR3 coding sequence is TGTGCCAGCAGCCATGGGGAGTCCTACGAGCAGTACTTC.

This clone was picked up a small number of times. The CDR3 region has the DNA TGTGCCAGCAGCTTAACGAGGGATCCCCTTAACACCGGGGAGCTGTTTTTT. It translates to CASSLTRDPLNTGELFF. The V gene is TRBV7-8, the J gene TRBJ2-2; possibly TRBD2 for D (5 bases). The CDR3 extends over 17 amino acids. With 2 bases removed from V and 2 bases from J, the gap between germline ends came to 15 bases. CDR1 and CDR2 (germline): SGHVS, FQNEAQ.

A single count supports this clone. The V and J genes are TRBV10-2 and TRBJ2-7, with D maybe TRBD1 (6 bases). CDR3 length equals 14 residues. The germline V gene encodes CDR1 WSHSY and CDR2 SAAADI. V dropped 6 bases and J dropped 2 bases, with 14 bases sitting between them. The CDR3 DNA reads as TGCGCCAGCAGGACCGGTCAGGGGACCTACGAGCAGTACTTC. Its translation: CASRTGQGTYEQYF.

Notes on this clone: The junction departs from the called germline gene at one end, perhaps through a read error. This chain connects TRBV5-4 to TRBJ1-1; 7 bases are a match to TRBD1. CDR3 length equals 14 residues. The germline V gene has CDR1 SGHNT and CDR2 YYREEE (reference sequence). Written as DNA, the CDR3 is TGCGCCAGCAGCCCCCGACAGGGACGGACTGAAGCTTTCTTT. Translated: CASSPRQGRTEAFF. Complete variable domain (other parts from reference TRBV5-4 and TRBJ1-1): ETGVTQSPTHLIKTRGQQVTLRCSSQSGHNTVSWYQQALGQGPQFIFQYYREEENGRGNFPPRFSGLQFPNYSSELNVNALELDDSALYLCASSPRQGRTEAFFGQGTRLTVV.